The T cell receptor beta chain described here comes from a study of T cells of healthy individuals. TCRdb passed the 5' RACE reads through MiXCR, listing each CDR3 protein once. The table records about 57,000 distinct CDR3 sequences, under 20% of them present only once. The TCR comes from a human donor in good health.

CDR3 amino acids: CASSFWGGNEQYF. As DNA, the CDR3 is TGTGCCAGCAGTTTCTGGGGAGGGAACGAGCAGTACTTC. V is TRBV12-3 or TRBV12-4 and J is TRBJ2-7; TRBD2 aligns across 7 bases. CDR3 length: 13 amino acids. V lost 3 bases to trimming and J lost 5 bases; unmatched junction nucleotides: 4.